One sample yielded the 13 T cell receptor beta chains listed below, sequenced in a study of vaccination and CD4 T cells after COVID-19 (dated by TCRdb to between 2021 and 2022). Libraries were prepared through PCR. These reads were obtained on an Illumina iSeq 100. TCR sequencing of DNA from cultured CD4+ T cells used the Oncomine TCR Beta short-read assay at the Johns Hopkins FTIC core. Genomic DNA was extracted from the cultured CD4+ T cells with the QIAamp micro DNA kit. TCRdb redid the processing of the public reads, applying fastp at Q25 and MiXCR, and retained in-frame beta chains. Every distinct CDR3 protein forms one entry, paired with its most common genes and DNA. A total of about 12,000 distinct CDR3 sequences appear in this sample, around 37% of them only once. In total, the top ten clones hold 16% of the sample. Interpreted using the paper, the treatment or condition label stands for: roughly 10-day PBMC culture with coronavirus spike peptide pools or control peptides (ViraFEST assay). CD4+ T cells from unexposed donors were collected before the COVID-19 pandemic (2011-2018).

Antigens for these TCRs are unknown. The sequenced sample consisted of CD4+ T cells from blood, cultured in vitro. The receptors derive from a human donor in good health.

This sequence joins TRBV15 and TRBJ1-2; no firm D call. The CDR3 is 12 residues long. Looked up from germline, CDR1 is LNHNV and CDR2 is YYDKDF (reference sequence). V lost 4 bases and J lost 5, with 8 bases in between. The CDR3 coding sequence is TGTGCCACCAGCACTGGGCTGTATGGCTACACCTTC. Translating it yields CATSTGLYGYTF.

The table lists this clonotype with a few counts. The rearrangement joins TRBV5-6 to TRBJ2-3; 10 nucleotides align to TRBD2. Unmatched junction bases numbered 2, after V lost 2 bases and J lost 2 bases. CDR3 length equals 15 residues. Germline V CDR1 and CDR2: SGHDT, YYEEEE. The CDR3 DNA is TGTGCCAGCAGCTTAGGACTAGCGGCCACAGATACGCAGTATTTT. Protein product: CASSLGLAATDTQYF.

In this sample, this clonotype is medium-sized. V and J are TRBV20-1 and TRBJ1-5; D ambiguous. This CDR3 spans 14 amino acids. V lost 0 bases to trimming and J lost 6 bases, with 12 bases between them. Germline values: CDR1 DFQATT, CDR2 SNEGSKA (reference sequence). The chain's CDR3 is CSARDRVHSQPQHF. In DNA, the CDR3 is TGCAGTGCTAGAGATCGAGTTCATTCTCAGCCCCAGCATTTT.

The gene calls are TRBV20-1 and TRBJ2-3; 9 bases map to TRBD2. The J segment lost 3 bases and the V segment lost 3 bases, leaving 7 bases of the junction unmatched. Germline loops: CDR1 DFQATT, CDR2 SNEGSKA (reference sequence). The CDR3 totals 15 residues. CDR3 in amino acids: CSARGGRVWTDTQYF. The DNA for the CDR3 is TGCAGTGCTAGGGGCGGGAGGGTCTGGACAGATACGCAGTATTTT.

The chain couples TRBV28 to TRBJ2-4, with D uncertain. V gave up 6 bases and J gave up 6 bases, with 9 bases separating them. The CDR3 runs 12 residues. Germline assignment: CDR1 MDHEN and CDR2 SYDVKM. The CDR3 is CASRSHRNIQYF. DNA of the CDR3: TGTGCCAGCAGGTCCCATAGAAACATTCAGTACTTC.

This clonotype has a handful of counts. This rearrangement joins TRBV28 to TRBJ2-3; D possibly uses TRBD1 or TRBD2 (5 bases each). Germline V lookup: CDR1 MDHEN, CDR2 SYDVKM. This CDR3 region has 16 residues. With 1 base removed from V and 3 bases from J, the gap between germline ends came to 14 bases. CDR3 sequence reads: CASSLSTPGGTDTQYF. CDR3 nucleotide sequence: TGTGCCAGCAGTTTATCGACACCTGGGGGTACAGATACGCAGTATTTT.

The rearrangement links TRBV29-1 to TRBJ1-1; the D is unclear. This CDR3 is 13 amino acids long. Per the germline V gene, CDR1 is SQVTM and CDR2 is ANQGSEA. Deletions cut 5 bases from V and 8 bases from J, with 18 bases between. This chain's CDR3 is CSVPRGLGMEAFF. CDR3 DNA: TGCAGCGTTCCCCGGGGTCTCGGCATGGAAGCTTTCTTT.

The chain's CDR3 is CASSYSWGGSNQPQHF. CDR3 bases: TGTGCCAGCAGTTACTCGTGGGGGGGTAGCAATCAGCCCCAGCATTTT. J is TRBJ1-5 and V is TRBV6-2 or TRBV6-3; perhaps TRBD1 as D (5 bases). Germline V CDR1 and CDR2: MNHEY, SVGEGT. CDR3 length equals 16 residues. The V and J ends lost 0 bases and 0 bases respectively, with 9 bases between them.

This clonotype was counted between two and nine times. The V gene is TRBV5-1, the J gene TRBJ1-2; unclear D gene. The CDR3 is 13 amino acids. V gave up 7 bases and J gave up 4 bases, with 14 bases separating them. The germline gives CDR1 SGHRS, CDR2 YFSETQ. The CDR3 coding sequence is TGCGCCAGCCGGGCTTTCGACGGCTATGGCTACACCTTC. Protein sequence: CASRAFDGYGYTF.

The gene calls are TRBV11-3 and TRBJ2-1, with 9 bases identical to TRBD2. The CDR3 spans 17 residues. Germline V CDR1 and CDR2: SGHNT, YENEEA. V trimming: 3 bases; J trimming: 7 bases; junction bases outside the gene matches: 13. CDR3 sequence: CASSLARGAGGWNEQFF. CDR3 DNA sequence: TGTGCCAGCAGCTTGGCCAGGGGAGCGGGAGGTTGGAATGAGCAGTTCTTC.

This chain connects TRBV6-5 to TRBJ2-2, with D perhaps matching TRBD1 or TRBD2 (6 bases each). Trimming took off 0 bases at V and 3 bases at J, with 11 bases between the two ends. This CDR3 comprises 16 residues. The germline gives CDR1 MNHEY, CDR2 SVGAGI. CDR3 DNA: TGTGCCAGCAGTTACTCGGGGGGCGCGGACACCGGGGAGCTGTTTTTT. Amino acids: CASSYSGGADTGELFF.

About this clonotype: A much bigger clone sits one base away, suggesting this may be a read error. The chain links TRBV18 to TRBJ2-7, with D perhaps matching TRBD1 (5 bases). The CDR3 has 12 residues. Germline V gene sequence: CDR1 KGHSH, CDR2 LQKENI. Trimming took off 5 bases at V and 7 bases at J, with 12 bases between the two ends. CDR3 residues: CASSIPRQEQYF. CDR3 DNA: TGTGCCAGCTCAATCCCGAGACAGGAGCAGTACTTC.

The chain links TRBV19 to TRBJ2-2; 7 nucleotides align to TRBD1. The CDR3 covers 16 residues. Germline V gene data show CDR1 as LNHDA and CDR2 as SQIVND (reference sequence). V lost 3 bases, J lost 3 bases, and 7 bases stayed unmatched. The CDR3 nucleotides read TGTGCCAGTAGTATCCGACAGGGCTGGGACACCGGGGAGCTGTTTTTT. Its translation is CASSIRQGWDTGELFF.